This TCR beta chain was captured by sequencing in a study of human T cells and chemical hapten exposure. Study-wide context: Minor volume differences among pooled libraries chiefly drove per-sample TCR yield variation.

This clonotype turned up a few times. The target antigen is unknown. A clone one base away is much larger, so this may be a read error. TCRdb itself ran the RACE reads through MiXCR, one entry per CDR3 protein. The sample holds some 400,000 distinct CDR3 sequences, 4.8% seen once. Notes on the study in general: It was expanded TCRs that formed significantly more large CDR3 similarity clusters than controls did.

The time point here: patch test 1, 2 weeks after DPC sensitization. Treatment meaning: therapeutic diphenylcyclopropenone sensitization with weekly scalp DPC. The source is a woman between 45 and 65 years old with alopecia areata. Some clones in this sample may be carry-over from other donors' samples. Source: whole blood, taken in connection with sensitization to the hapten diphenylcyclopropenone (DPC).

CDR3 sequence (DNA): TGTGCCAGCAGCCAATCGGGGAACGAGCAGTACTTC. Amino acid sequence: CASSQSGNEQYF. The gene calls are TRBV16 and TRBJ2-7; D not certain. CDR1 is KGHSY, CDR2 FQNENV, per germline. The CDR3 has 12 amino acids. V was clipped by 0 bases and J by 5 bases, with 5 bases between them.